This T cell receptor (beta chain) was obtained from a study of blood T cell repertoires in COVID-19. The CDR3 spans 18 residues. V was shortened by 1 base and J by 0 bases, with 13 bases between the two germline ends. Germline CDR1 SGHAT, CDR2 FQNNGV. Seattle enrolled patients during active infection and tracked them longitudinally. Sequenced by immunoSEQ multiplex PCR; TCRdb stores in-frame clones only, minus some. The profile shows approximately 120,000 clones, around four fifths of them singletons. Sequenced sample: peripheral blood. This sequence originates from a man older than 75 with COVID-19, enrolled during active disease. This sequence joins TRBV11-2 and TRBJ1-6; D is possibly TRBD1 (5 bases). In nucleotides, the CDR3 is TGTGCCAGCAGCTTAGGCCCGGGGGAAGGCTCCTATAATTCACCCCTCCACTTT. Translation gives CASSLGPGEGSYNSPLHF.